Listed here is a single T cell receptor beta chain. With 8 bases removed from V and 4 bases from J, the gap between germline ends came to 17 bases. This CDR3 contains 14 residues. Germline assignment: CDR1 SGHAT and CDR2 FQNNGV. Clones were sequenced by immunoSEQ multiplex PCR, and TCRdb holds only the in-frame ones, with some missing. Of 150,000 or so clones in the sample, 80% are singletons; the top ten hold 3% to 3.5%. This record belongs to a study of blood T cell repertoires in COVID-19. Study-wide context: The study drew acute and convalescent COVID-19 samples from the United States, Italy and Spain. PBMCs, B-cell-depleted T cells, or T cells provided the cDNA or gDNA that made up the material.

The V and J genes are TRBV11-2 and TRBJ2-5; D perhaps matches TRBD2 (6 bases). Sequenced: PBMCs or T cells enriched from blood (not recorded which). The clonotype comes from a woman in her fifties or sixties who had recovered from COVID-19. The CDR3 spells CASSLGGVAETQYF. Written as DNA, the CDR3 is TGTGCCAGCTCCCTAGGCGGGGTAGCAGAGACCCAGTACTTC.